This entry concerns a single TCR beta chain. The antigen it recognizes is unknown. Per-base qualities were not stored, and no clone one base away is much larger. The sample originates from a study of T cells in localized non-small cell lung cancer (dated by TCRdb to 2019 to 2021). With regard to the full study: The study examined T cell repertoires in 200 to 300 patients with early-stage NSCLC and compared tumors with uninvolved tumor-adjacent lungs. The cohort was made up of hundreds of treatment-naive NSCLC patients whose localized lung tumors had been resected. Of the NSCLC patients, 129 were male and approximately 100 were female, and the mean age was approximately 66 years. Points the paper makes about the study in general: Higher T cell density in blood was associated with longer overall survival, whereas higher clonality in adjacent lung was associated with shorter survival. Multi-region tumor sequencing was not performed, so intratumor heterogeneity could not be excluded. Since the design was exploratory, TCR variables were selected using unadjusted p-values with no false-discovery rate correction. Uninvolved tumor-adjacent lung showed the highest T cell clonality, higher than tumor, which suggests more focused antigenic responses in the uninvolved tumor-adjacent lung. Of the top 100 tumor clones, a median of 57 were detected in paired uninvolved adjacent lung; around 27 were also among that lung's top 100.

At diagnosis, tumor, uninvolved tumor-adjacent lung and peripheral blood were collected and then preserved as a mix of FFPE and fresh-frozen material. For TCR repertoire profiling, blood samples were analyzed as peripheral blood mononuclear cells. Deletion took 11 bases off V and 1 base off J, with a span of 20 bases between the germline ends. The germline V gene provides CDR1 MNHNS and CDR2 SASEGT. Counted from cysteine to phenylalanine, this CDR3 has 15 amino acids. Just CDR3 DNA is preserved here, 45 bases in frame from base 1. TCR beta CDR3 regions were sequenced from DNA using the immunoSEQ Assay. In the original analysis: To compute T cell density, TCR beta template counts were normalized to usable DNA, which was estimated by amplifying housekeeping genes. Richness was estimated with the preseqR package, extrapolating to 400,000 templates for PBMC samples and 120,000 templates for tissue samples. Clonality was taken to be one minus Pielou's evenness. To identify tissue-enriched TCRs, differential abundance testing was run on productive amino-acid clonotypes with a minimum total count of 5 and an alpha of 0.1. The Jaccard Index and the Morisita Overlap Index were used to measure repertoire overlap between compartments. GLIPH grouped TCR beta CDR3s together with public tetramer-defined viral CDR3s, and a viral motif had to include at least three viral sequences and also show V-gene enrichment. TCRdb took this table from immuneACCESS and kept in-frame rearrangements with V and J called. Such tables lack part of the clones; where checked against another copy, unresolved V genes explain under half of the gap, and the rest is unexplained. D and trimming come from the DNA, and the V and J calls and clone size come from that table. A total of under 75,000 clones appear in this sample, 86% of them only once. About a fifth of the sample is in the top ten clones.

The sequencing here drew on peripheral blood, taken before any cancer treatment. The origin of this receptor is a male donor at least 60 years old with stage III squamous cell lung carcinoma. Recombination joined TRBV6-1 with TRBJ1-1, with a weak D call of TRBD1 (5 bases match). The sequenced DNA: TGTGCCTCATCTCCTGGACACGGCTCGAACACTGAAGCTTTCTTT. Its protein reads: CASSPGHGSNTEAFF.